This T cell receptor beta chain was observed in a study of T-cell reconstitution after alpha-beta-depleted transplantation in children. Regarding the study as a whole: Reported findings indicate that, about two months after transplant, alpha-beta T cells came from several hundred expanded clones, which were derived from non-depleted graft cells. Hyperexpanded clones declined; after one year, newly produced T cells mostly supplied diversity.

Trimming took 5 bases from V and 10 from J, leaving 9 bases between them. Germline V gene lookup returns CDR1 MNHEY and CDR2 SVGAGI. This CDR3 comprises 11 residues. Worth noting for this clonotype: Its target is unknown.

Unique molecular identifiers were built into the TCRbeta library. TCRdb fed the PCR reads into MiXCR, producing one record per CDR3 protein. The sample lists almost 250,000 distinct CDR3 sequences; over 20% were seen once. The clonotype originates from a girl aged 2 to 9 with Fanconi anemia, due to receive a stem cell transplant. The sequences come from PBMCs, collected before TCRalphabeta/CD19-depleted stem cell transplant. The chain joins TRBV6-5 to TRBJ2-1; D ambiguous. In DNA form, the CDR3 reads TGTGCCAGCAGTGAATTGAGAGAGCAGTTCTTC. Protein sequence: CASSELREQFF.